These 27 T cell receptor beta chains originate from one sample sequenced in a study of cytomegalovirus exposure and HLA in healthy donors. Assay: immunoSEQ multiplex PCR; the TCRdb copy retains only in-frame clones and omits some. The table has about 160,000 clones, 86% seen once. Specimen: PBMCs. The origin of the receptors is a woman aged 18-29 years in good health and CMV-seronegative.

This clone was seen only once. The chain carries TRBV27 and TRBJ2-3, with a tentative D call TRBD2 (6 bases). The germline V gene encodes CDR1 MNHEY and CDR2 SMNVEV (reference sequence). Trimming left V 6 bases short and J 5 bases short, with 24 bases between. The length of the CDR3 is 17 residues. CDR3 sequence: CASRTRSILAIIDTQYF. In DNA, the CDR3 is TGTGCCAGCAGGACTCGATCGATACTAGCTATAATAGATACGCAGTATTTT.

The chain recombines TRBV9 with TRBJ2-6; the D gene is possibly TRBD1 (5 bases). The ends were cut back, 1 base at V and 1 base at J, with 12 bases in the middle. Per germline, CDR1 SGDLS and CDR2 YYNGEE. CDR3 length: 17 residues. The CDR3 reads CASSVPDSGSGANVLTF. CDR3 coding DNA: TGTGCCAGCAGCGTACCCGATTCAGGGTCTGGGGCCAACGTCCTGACTTTC.

The V and J genes are TRBV15 and TRBJ2-4, with 9 bases matching TRBD2. Germline V gene sequence: CDR1 LNHNV, CDR2 YYDKDF (reference sequence). Unmatched junction bases numbered 10, after V lost 0 bases and J lost 1 base. This CDR3 contains 19 residues. The CDR3 region is CATSRDLAGRPSAKNIQYF. The CDR3 bases are TGTGCCACCAGCAGAGATCTAGCGGGGAGGCCTTCTGCCAAAAACATTCAGTACTTC. Drawing the rest from reference TRBV15 and TRBJ2-4, the complete variable domain is DAMVIQNPRYQVTQFGKPVTLSCSQTLNHNVMYWYQQKSSQAPKLLFHYYDKDFNNEADTPDNFQSRRPNTSFCFLDIRSPGLGDTAMYLCATSRDLAGRPSAKNIQYFGAGTRLSVL.

The chain has TRBV5-1 and TRBJ2-3; D gene ambiguous. The CDR3 totals 15 residues. The germline V gene has CDR1 SGHRS and CDR2 YFSETQ. V lost 0 bases, J lost 2 bases, and 10 bases lay in between. CDR3 region: CASSLGLKHTDTQYF. DNA of the CDR3: TGCGCCAGCAGCTTGGGACTGAAGCACACAGATACGCAGTATTTT. Supplemented by reference TRBV5-1 and TRBJ2-3, the full variable domain reads KAGVTQTPRYLIKTRGQQVTLSCSPISGHRSVSWYQQTPGQGLQFLFEYFSETQRNKGNFPGRFSGRQFSNSRSEMNVSTLELGDSALYLCASSLGLKHTDTQYFGPGTRLTVL.

V usage is TRBV15 and J usage is TRBJ1-1, with 7 bases fitting TRBD1. Germline V CDR1 and CDR2: LNHNV, YYDKDF (reference sequence). V was clipped by 0 bases and J by 4 bases; unmatched bases: 2. The CDR3 totals 14 residues. The CDR3 reads CATSRDDRVTEAFF. The CDR3 region has the DNA TGTGCCACCAGCAGAGATGACAGGGTCACTGAAGCTTTCTTT.

The genes are TRBV19 and TRBJ2-3, with D hard to call. The CDR3 contains 15 residues. The V end lost 4 bases, the J end lost 0 bases, and 11 bases lay between the germline ends. Germline CDR1 is LNHDA and CDR2 is SQIVND (reference sequence). CDR3 sequence reads: CASSKVAASTDTQYF. The CDR3 DNA reads as TGTGCCAGTAGTAAGGTGGCGGCTAGCACAGATACGCAGTATTTT.

This rearrangement joins TRBV2 to TRBJ1-2; 7 nucleotides align to TRBD1. The CDR3 consists of 16 residues. CDR1 SNHLY and CDR2 FYNNEI come from the germline V gene. The V gene end was trimmed by 7 bases and the J gene end by 2 bases; junction bases not matched to a gene: 13. As DNA, the CDR3 is TGTGCCAGCACTTTTGACAGGGCGATTGACAACTATGGCTACACCTTC. Its protein product is CASTFDRAIDNYGYTF.

This chain uses TRBV5-1 with TRBJ1-6; TRBD1 aligns across 7 bases. Germline V CDR1 and CDR2: SGHRS, YFSETQ. The CDR3 contains 16 residues. Trimming at V came to 3 bases and at J to 3 bases, leaving 6 bases not matched to a gene. The CDR3 sequence is CASSWGDRGYNSPLHF. For the CDR3, the DNA is TGCGCCAGCAGCTGGGGGGACAGAGGCTATAATTCACCCCTCCACTTT.

In its sample, this clone was seen a few times. The chain couples TRBV7-9 to TRBJ2-7; 8 bases align to TRBD2. J lost 3 bases, V lost 7 bases, and 8 bases had no gene match. Germline V gene lookup returns CDR1 SEHNR and CDR2 FQNEAQ (reference sequence). The CDR3 is 14 amino acids. This CDR3 reads CASTSKREIYEQYF. For the CDR3, the DNA is TGTGCCAGCACCTCGAAGCGGGAGATCTACGAGCAGTACTTC.

The gene calls are TRBV7-2 and TRBJ1-4; weak D call: TRBD1 (6 bases). Trimming took 5 bases from V and 15 from J, leaving 25 bases between them. The CDR3 loop spans 15 amino acids. The V gene's germline CDR1 is SGHTA and CDR2 FQGNSA. The chain's CDR3 is CASSRGGMQGPPLFF. CDR3 DNA: TGTGCCAGCAGCCGCGGAGGTATGCAGGGGCCTCCTTTGTTTTTT.

This sequence joins TRBV5-1 and TRBJ1-2; D ambiguous. This CDR3 is built from 14 residues. Germline CDR1 SGHRS, CDR2 YFSETQ. Trimming removed 0 bases at V and 0 bases at J, with 6 bases between. The CDR3 protein is CASSLDTPNYGYTF. CDR3 sequence (DNA): TGCGCCAGCAGCTTGGACACACCTAACTATGGCTACACCTTC.

The rearrangement uses TRBV29-1 and TRBJ2-3, with no clear D. This CDR3 spans 12 amino acids. Per the germline V gene, CDR1 is SQVTM and CDR2 is ANQGSEA. V was shortened by 1 base and J by 1 base, with 3 bases between the two germline ends. CDR3 coding DNA: TGCAGCGTTGAAGGCGGCACAGATACGCAGTATTTT. Its protein product is CSVEGGTDTQYF.

The chain links TRBV5-4 to TRBJ2-3; 9 bases match TRBD2. After removal of 4 bases from V and 6 bases from J, the junction contained 12 bases not matched to a gene. Per germline, CDR1 SGHNT and CDR2 YYREEE (reference sequence). The CDR3 consists of 16 residues. The CDR3 DNA sequence: TGTGCCAGCAGCCCTATGAAGCGGGGGGCGACCGATACGCAGTATTTT. Amino acids: CASSPMKRGATDTQYF.

V usage is TRBV5-6 and J usage is TRBJ2-7, with D possibly being TRBD2 (5 bases). The CDR3 runs 16 residues. With 0 bases removed from V and 3 bases from J, the gap between germline ends came to 16 bases. Germline V gives CDR1 SGHDT, CDR2 YYEEEE. CDR3 residues: CASSLAPGGGSYEQYF. DNA for the CDR3: TGTGCCAGCAGCTTGGCCCCCGGTGGTGGGAGCTACGAGCAGTACTTC.

The chain uses TRBV7-2 and TRBJ2-7, with 7 bases fitting TRBD2. The CDR3 runs to 16 residues. The germline V gene has CDR1 SGHTA and CDR2 FQGNSA. The trim removed 0 bases at V and 1 base at J, leaving 6 bases unmatched. CDR3 sequence: CASSLAAGKPSYEQYF. The CDR3 DNA sequence: TGTGCCAGCAGCTTAGCAGCGGGGAAGCCATCCTACGAGCAGTACTTC.

This clone is a singleton in its sample. V is TRBV7-2 and J is TRBJ1-3; unclear D gene. V was trimmed by 5 bases and J by 0 bases, leaving 14 bases between them. Germline V gene lookup returns CDR1 SGHTA and CDR2 FQGNSA. The CDR3 spans 16 residues. Here the CDR3 reads CASSPQALVSGNTIYF. The CDR3 region has the DNA TGTGCCAGCAGCCCTCAGGCCCTTGTCTCTGGAAACACCATATATTTT.

In this sample, this clone turned up a few times. V usage is TRBV19 and J usage is TRBJ2-7; D perhaps matches TRBD1 (5 bases). Deletions cut 4 bases from V and 4 bases from J, with 5 bases between. The CDR3 consists of 11 residues. Germline V gene sequence: CDR1 LNHDA, CDR2 SQIVND (reference sequence). CDR3 amino acids: CASSKGYEQYF. In DNA form, the CDR3 reads TGTGCCAGTAGTAAGGGGTACGAGCAGTACTTC. Full variable domain (rest looked up from reference TRBV19 and TRBJ2-7): DGGITQSPKYLFRKEGQNVTLSCEQNLNHDAMYWYRQDPGQGLRLIYYSQIVNDFQKGDIAEGYSVSREKKESFPLTVTSAQKNPTAFYLCASSKGYEQYFGPGTRLTVT.

V usage is TRBV14 and J usage is TRBJ2-5; D call uncertain. This CDR3 is built from 12 residues. Germline V CDR1 and CDR2: SGHDN, FVKESK. Trimming took off 2 bases at V and 7 bases at J, with 8 bases between the two ends. In DNA, the CDR3 is TGTGCCAGCAGCCAATATTCCCGGACCCAGTACTTC. It specifies CASSQYSRTQYF.

The J gene is TRBJ1-4, the V gene TRBV6-5; D is unresolved. This CDR3 comprises 14 residues. V was trimmed by 9 bases and J by 8 bases, leaving 19 bases between them. Germline CDR1 and CDR2: MNHEY and SVGAGI. The CDR3 sequence: CASSEPLTREKLFF. Here the CDR3 DNA reads TGTGCCAGTAGCGAGCCCCTTACTAGGGAAAAACTGTTTTTT.

The chain couples TRBV14 to TRBJ2-5; TRBD2 matches 9 bases. CDR1 SGHDN and CDR2 FVKESK come from the germline V gene. V was pared by 4 bases and J by 5 bases, with 11 bases of the junction left unmatched. This CDR3 comprises 16 residues. The CDR3 DNA reads TGTGCCAGCAGCCTATATAGCGGGAGTGCGGCGGAGACCCAGTACTTC. It yields the protein CASSLYSGSAAETQYF. The full variable domain, in which reference TRBV14 and TRBJ2-5 provide the parts outside the CDR3, is EAGVTQFPSHSVIEKGQTVTLRCDPISGHDNLYWYRRVMGKEIKFLLHFVKESKQDESGMPNNRFLAERTGGTYSTLKVQPAELEDSGVYFCASSLYSGSAAETQYFGPGTRLLVL.

DNA of the CDR3: TGTGCCAGCTCACCACCTGAGGCGCTGAACACTGAAGCTTTCTTT. This translates into CASSPPEALNTEAFF. This chain connects TRBV18 to TRBJ1-1; D is uncertain. CDR3 length equals 15 residues. The germline CDR1 and CDR2 sequences are KGHSH and LQKENI. Trimming pared 0 bases from V and 0 bases from J, leaving 8 bases between. Variable domain in full (rest from reference TRBV18 and TRBJ1-1): NAGVMQNPRHLVRRRGQEARLRCSPMKGHSHVYWYRQLPEEGLKFMVYLQKENIIDESGMPKERFSAEFPKEGPSILRIQQVVRGDSAAYFCASSPPEALNTEAFFGQGTRLTVV.

The genes are TRBV27 and TRBJ1-1, with 7 bases matching TRBD1. The CDR3 loop spans 12 amino acids. V shed 6 bases, J shed 3 bases, and the junction held 1 base outside the gene matches. Germline values: CDR1 MNHEY, CDR2 SMNVEV (reference sequence). CDR3 sequence: CASRQGYTEAFF. The CDR3 region has the DNA TGTGCCAGCAGACAGGGGTACACTGAAGCTTTCTTT.

This chain joins TRBV19 and TRBJ2-7; 13 positions agree with TRBD2. After removal of 5 bases from V and 2 bases from J, the junction contained 9 bases not matched to a gene. Looked up from germline, CDR1 is LNHDA and CDR2 is SQIVND (reference sequence). The CDR3 loop spans 17 amino acids. The CDR3 DNA follows: TGTGCCAGTAGTCCCCGCCCGACTAGCGGGAGGACCTACGAGCAGTACTTC. Amino acid sequence: CASSPRPTSGRTYEQYF.

The rearrangement links TRBV5-1 to TRBJ2-7; tentatively, D is TRBD2 (5 bases). CDR3 size: 12 residues. CDR1 is SGHRS and CDR2 is YFSETQ in the germline V gene. Deletions cut 4 bases from V and 4 bases from J, with 9 bases between. CDR3 in DNA: TGCGCCAGCAGCGTCCCGGGGTACGAGCAGTACTTC. The encoded protein is CASSVPGYEQYF.

This chain connects TRBV5-4 to TRBJ1-1; TRBD1 might be the D (5 bases). Germline CDR1 SGHNT, CDR2 YYREEE (reference sequence). Trimming removed 5 bases from V and 1 base from J, with 12 bases in between. CDR3 length: 14 amino acids. CDR3 bases: TGTGCCAGCAGTCAACAGGAAAGGAACACTGAAGCTTTCTTT. Translation: CASSQQERNTEAFF.

The chain recombines TRBV13 with TRBJ2-1; weak D call: TRBD2 (8 bases). Germline V gene sequence: CDR1 PRHDT, CDR2 FYEKMQ (reference sequence). V was shortened by 5 bases and J by 3 bases, with 14 bases between the two germline ends. The CDR3 extends over 15 amino acids. In DNA, the CDR3 is TGTGCCAGCAGCCCCGGGAGGGGGCGCTACAATGAGCAGTTCTTC. This sequence encodes CASSPGRGRYNEQFF.

The rearrangement links TRBV6-5 to TRBJ2-3, with D possibly being TRBD1 (6 bases). V was shortened by 2 bases and J by 6 bases, with 15 bases between the two germline ends. Germline CDR1 MNHEY, CDR2 SVGAGI. CDR3 length equals 15 residues. CDR3 nucleotides: TGTGCCAGCAGTTACGACCAGGGGCACCGGGATACGCAGTATTTT. Residues: CASSYDQGHRDTQYF.